This T cell receptor beta chain was recorded in a study of identical twins. Findings and caveats of the study: Modeled out-of-frame TCR alpha sharing in monozygotic twins fell below observed levels.

From the 5' RACE reads, TCRdb called clonotypes with MiXCR, one entry per CDR3 protein. The table includes approximately 670,000 distinct CDR3 sequences, around 5.7% detected once. Ten or more counts support this clonotype. What it recognizes is unknown. This CDR3 is 13 amino acids long. The V and J ends lost 4 bases and 4 bases respectively, with 7 bases between them. CDR1 is SGHDN, CDR2 FVKESK, per germline. The specimen was naive T cells sorted from blood. The receptor was derived from a man between 18 and 29 years old in good health. V and J are TRBV14 and TRBJ2-2; D may be TRBD1 or TRBD2 (5 bases each). CDR3 bases: TGTGCCAGCAGCCGAGGGACCACCGGGGAGCTGTTTTTT. Its protein product is CASSRGTTGELFF.